This T cell receptor beta chain is from a study of cytomegalovirus exposure and HLA in healthy donors. Regarding the study as a whole: Exclusion applied to some V segments, including TRBV6-2 and TRBV6-3, as they were indistinguishable.

With regard to this clone: Its target is not known.

Vbeta (60) and Jbeta (13) primers were used in the PCR. In the authors' workflow: Unique TCR beta chains numbered roughly 80 million in a later analysis, with around 10 million shared. TCRdb keeps only in-frame clones here, not all; method: immunoSEQ multiplex PCR. V and J calls and clone size are given by that table; D and trimming were obtained from the DNA. The repertoire holds roughly 150,000 clones, 79% seen once, with about 6.5% in the top ten. The V and J ends lost 6 bases and 0 bases respectively, with 11 bases between them. Germline assignment: CDR1 LNHDA and CDR2 SQIVND (reference sequence). The CDR3 runs to 14 residues.

This clonotype originated in a man aged 35-49 years in good health and CMV-seropositive. The J gene is TRBJ1-1, the V gene TRBV19; D is unresolved. Sequencing input: PBMCs. Here the CDR3 DNA reads TGTGCCAGTAGCTTACCCGGGGTGAACACTGAAGCTTTCTTT. Amino acids: CASSLPGVNTEAFF.